Detailed here is one T cell receptor beta chain. The antigen remains unidentified. The data are from a study of T cells in Graves' hyperthyroidism and ophthalmopathy. Study results and limitations: Blood also contained most expanded thyroid clonotypes above 0.001.

Germline CDR1 is DFQATT and CDR2 is SNEGSKA (reference sequence). Trimming removed 1 base at V and 2 bases at J, with 12 bases between. There are 14 residues in the CDR3. Pregnant or lactating patients were excluded, as were those with uncontrolled infection or other autoimmune disease. Amplified regions were TCR beta CDR3 sequences from RNA transcripts. First-round RT-PCR targeting the TCR CDR3 was performed with the HTBI primer set. TCRdb itself ran the multiplex PCR reads through MiXCR, one entry per CDR3 protein. The sample has roughly 240,000 distinct CDR3 sequences; over 20% are singletons. This sequence was found in a woman between 40 and 55 years old with Graves' ophthalmopathy. The sequencing input was blood. The rearrangement joins TRBV20-1 to TRBJ2-7, with a tentative D call TRBD1 (6 bases). Here the CDR3 reads CSARGGTGPYEQYF. As DNA, the CDR3 is TGCAGTGCTAGAGGGGGAACAGGGCCCTACGAGCAGTACTTC.